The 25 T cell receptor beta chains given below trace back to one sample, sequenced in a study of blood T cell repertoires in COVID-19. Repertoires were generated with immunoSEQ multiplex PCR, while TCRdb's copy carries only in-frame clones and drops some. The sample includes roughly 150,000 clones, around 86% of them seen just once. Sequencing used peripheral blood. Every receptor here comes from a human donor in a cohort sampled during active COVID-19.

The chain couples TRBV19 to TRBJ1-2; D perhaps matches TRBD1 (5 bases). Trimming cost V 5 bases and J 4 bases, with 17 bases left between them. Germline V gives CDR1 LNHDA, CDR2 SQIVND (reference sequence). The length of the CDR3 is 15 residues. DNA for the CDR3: TGTGCCAGTAGTCCTTTCTCTCGACAGCCCTATGGCTACACCTTC. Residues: CASSPFSRQPYGYTF.

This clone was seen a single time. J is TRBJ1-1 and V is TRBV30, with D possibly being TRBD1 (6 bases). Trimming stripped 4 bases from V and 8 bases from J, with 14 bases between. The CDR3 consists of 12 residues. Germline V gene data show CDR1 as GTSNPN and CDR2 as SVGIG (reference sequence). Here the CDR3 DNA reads TGTGCCTGGAATATAGGGCAGGGGGAAGCTTTCTTT. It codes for CAWNIGQGEAFF.

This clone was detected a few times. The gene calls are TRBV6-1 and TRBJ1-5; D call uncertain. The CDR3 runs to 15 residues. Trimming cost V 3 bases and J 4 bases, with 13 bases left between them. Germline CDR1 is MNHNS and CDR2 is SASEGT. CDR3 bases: TGTGCCAGCAGTGACATAAGCGCAGCGAATCAGCCCCAGCATTTT. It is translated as CASSDISAANQPQHF.

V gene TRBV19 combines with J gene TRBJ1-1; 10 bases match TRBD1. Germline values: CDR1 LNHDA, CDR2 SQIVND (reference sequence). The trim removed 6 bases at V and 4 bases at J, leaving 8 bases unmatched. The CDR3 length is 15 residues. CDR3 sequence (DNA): TGTGCCAGTAGGTCGACAGGGGGCGGGAGCACTGAAGCTTTCTTT. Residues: CASRSTGGGSTEAFF.

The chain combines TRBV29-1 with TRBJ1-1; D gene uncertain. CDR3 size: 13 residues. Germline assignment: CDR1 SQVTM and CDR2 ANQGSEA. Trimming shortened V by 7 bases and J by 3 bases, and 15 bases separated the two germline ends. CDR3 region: CSAAAQRDTEAFF. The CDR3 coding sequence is TGCAGCGCTGCCGCCCAGCGTGACACTGAAGCTTTCTTT.

The CDR3 DNA sequence: TGTGCCACCAGCAGAGATCCTGGGAGCTCCTATAATTCACCCCTCCACTTT. Amino acids: CATSRDPGSSYNSPLHF. The V and J genes are TRBV15 and TRBJ1-6, with D hard to call. Germline assignment: CDR1 LNHNV and CDR2 YYDKDF (reference sequence). Trimming pared 0 bases from V and 0 bases from J, leaving 9 bases between. This CDR3 is built from 17 residues.

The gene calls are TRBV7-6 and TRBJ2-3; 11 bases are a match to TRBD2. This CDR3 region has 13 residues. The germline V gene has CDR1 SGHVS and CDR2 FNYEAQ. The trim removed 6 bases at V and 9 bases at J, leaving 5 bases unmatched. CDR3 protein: CASRPTSGKTQYF. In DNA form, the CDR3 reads TGTGCCAGCAGACCGACTAGCGGGAAAACGCAGTATTTT. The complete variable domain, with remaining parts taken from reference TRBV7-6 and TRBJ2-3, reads GAGVSQSPRYKVTKRGQDVALRCDPISGHVSLYWYRQALGQGPEFLTYFNYEAQQDKSGLPNDRFSAERPEGSISTLTIQRTEQRDSAMYRCASRPTSGKTQYFGPGTRLTVL.

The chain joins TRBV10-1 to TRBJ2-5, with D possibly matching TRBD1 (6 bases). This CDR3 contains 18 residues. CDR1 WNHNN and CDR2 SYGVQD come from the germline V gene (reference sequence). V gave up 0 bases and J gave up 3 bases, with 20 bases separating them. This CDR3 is CASSESRVPRNREETQYF. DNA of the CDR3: TGCGCCAGCAGTGAGTCTCGAGTCCCTCGGAACAGGGAAGAGACCCAGTACTTC.

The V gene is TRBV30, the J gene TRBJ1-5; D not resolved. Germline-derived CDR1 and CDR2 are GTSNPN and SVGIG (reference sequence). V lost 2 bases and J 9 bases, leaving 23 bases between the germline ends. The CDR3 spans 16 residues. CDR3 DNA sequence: TGTGCCTGGAGTAGAGGAGAAGGGCCGACCCGGGGGCCCCAGCATTTT. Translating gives CAWSRGEGPTRGPQHF.

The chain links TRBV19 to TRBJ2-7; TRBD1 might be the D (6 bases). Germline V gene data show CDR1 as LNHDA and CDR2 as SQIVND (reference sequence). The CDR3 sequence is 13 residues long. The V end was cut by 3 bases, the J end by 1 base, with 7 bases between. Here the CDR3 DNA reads TGTGCCAGTAGTATTGGACAGTCCTACGAGCAGTACTTC. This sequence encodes CASSIGQSYEQYF.

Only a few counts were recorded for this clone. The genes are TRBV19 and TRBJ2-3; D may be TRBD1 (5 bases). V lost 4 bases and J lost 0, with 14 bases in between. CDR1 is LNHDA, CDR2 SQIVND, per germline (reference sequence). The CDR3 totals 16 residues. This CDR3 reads CASSTPETASTDTQYF. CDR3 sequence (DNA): TGTGCCAGTAGTACCCCGGAGACAGCTAGCACAGATACGCAGTATTTT.

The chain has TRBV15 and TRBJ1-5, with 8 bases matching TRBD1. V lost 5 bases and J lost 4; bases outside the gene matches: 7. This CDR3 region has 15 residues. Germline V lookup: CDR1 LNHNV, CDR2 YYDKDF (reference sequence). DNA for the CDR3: TGTGCCACCAGCCTCGACAGGGGAAAAAATCAGCCCCAGCATTTT. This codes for CATSLDRGKNQPQHF.

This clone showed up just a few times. The CDR3 nucleotides read TGTGCCAGCAGTGGAGAATCGACTGAAGCTTTCTTT. Residues: CASSGESTEAFF. V and J are TRBV2 and TRBJ1-1; D not certain. CDR1 and CDR2 from the germline V gene are SNHLY and FYNNEI. The CDR3 consists of 12 residues. V lost 4 bases to trimming and J lost 5 bases, with 8 bases between them.

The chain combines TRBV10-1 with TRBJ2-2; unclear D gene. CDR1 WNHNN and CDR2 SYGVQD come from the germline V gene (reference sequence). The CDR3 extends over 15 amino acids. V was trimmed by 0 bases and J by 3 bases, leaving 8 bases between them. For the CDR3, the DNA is TGCGCCAGCAGTGAGTCGAAACTGGACACCGGGGAGCTGTTTTTT. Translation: CASSESKLDTGELFF.

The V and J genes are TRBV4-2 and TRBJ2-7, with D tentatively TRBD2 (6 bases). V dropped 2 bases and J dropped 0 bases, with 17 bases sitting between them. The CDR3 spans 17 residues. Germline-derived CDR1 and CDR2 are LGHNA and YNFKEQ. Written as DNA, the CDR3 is TGTGCCAGCAGCCAAAGCATCAGTAGCGGTAACTCCTACGAGCAGTACTTC. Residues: CASSQSISSGNSYEQYF.

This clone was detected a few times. Written as DNA, the CDR3 is TGTGCCAGCAGCCTCGGACAGGGGAGTGACTCAGATACGCAGTATTTT. The encoded protein is CASSLGQGSDSDTQYF. This chain uses TRBV14 with TRBJ2-3; TRBD1 matches 9 bases. V dropped 4 bases and J dropped 4; count of bases not matched to a gene: 9. The CDR3 has 16 residues. CDR1 and CDR2 from the germline V gene are SGHDN and FVKESK.

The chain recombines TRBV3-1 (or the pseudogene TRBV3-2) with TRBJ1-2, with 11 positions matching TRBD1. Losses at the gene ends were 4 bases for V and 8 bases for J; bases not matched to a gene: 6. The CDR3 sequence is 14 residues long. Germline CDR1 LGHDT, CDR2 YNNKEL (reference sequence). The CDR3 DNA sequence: TGTGCCAGCAGCCGTGGGACAGGGGGTGTAGGCTACACCTTC. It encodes CASSRGTGGVGYTF.

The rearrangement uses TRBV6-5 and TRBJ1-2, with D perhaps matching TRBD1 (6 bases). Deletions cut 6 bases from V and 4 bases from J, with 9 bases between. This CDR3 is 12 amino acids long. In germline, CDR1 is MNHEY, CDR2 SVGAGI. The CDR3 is CASRLQGYGYTF. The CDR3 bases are TGTGCCAGCAGGCTACAGGGCTATGGCTACACCTTC.

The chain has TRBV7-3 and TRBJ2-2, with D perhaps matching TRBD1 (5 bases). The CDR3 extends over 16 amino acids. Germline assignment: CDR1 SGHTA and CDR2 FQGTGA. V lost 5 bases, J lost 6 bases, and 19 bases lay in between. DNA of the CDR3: TGTGCCAGCAGCCCCCAGGGCAGGGCGAAGGCCGGGGAGCTGTTTTTT. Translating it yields CASSPQGRAKAGELFF.

CDR3 residues: CASSGGRDYEQYF. CDR3 DNA sequence: TGTGCCAGCAGCGGGGGTAGAGATTACGAGCAGTACTTC. The chain is built from TRBV6-5 and TRBJ2-7; possible D gene TRBD2, 6 bases. Germline V gene sequence: CDR1 MNHEY, CDR2 SVGAGI. The V end lost 6 bases, the J end lost 4 bases, and 13 bases lay between the germline ends. The CDR3 runs 13 residues.

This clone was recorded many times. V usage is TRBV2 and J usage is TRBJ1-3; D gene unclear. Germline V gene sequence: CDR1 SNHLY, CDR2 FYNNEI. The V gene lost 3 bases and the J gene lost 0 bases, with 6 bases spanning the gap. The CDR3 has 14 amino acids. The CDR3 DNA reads TGTGCCAGCAGTGACAGGCACTCTGGAAACACCATATATTTT. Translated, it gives CASSDRHSGNTIYF.

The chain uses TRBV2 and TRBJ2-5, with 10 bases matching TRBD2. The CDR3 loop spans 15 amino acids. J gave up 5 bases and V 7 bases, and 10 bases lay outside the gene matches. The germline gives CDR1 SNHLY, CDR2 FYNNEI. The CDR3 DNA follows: TGTGCCAGCATAGGAGCGGGGGGGCCGGGGGAGACCCAGTACTTC. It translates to CASIGAGGPGETQYF.

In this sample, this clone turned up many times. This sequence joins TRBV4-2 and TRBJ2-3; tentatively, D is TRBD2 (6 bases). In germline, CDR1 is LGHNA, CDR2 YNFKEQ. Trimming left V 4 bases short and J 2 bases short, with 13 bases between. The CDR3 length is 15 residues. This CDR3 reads CASSRGTPFTDTQYF. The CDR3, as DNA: TGTGCCAGCAGCCGCGGGACTCCTTTCACAGATACGCAGTATTTT.

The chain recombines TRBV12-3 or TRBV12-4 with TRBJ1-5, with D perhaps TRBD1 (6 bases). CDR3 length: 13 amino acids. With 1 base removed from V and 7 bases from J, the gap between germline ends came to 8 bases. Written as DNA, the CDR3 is TGTGCCAGCAGTTTAGGGGGGCGACAGCCCCAGCATTTT. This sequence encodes CASSLGGRQPQHF.

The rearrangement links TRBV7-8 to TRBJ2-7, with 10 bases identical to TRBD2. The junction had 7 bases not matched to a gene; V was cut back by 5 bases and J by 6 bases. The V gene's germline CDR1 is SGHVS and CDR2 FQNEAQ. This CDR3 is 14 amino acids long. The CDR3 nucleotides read TGTGCCAGCAGCGACAGCGGGAGGGCGGGCGAGCAGTACTTC. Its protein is CASSDSGRAGEQYF.